This TCR beta chain comes out of a study of vaccination effects on CD4 cells after COVID-19. Study context: Peptides at 8.5 to 10 ug/ml and IL-2 at about 9.2 IU/ml were added to a few million PBMC per well. Study-level findings and limits: Healthy vaccinees' vaccine-induced clones included only 1 of 255 that recognized common cold coronaviruses.

On day 10 of culture, CD4+ T cells were separated out. All vaccine recipients tested negative for nucleocapsid antibodies and had never contracted SARS-CoV-2 infection. Profiled with immunoSEQ multiplex PCR; TCRdb holds only in-frame clones, not every one. The repertoire consists of fewer than 40,000 clones, with about 73% occurring once and the leading ten covering about 4%. Germline V CDR1 and CDR2: PRHDT, FYEKMQ (reference sequence). CDR3 length: 14 amino acids. V lost 5 bases to trimming and J lost 2 bases, with 9 bases between them. Note on this clone: Its antigen is currently unknown.

The source of this sequence is a human donor who received a COVID-19 vaccine. Source: CD4+ T cells from PBMCs cultured without peptide, taken before COVID-19 vaccination. The J gene is TRBJ2-2, the V gene TRBV13; no clear D gene. CDR3 coding DNA: TGTGCCAGCAGCCGGACGGGCAACACCGGGGAGCTGTTTTTT. Its translation is CASSRTGNTGELFF.